These T cell receptor beta chains were read from a single sample in a study of T cell responses to AZD1222 COVID-19 vaccine. Generated by immunoSEQ multiplex PCR, the TCRdb table keeps only in-frame clones and is missing some. The sample lists roughly 140,000 clones, 85% to 95% occurring once. The sequenced sample was peripheral blood, obtained on day 0 of AZD1222 vaccination. The receptors originated from an adult in good health. The CDR3 runs from the conserved cysteine through the conserved F or W. A D gene is named only where the DNA matches it firmly. Clone size, where shown, is once, few, many, or a class for clones that have expanded.

v_gene: TRBV13
len: 13
d_gene: .
abundance: .
j_gene: TRBJ1-1
CDR3aa: CASSPGTNTEAFF
CDR3nt: TGTGCCAGCAGTCCCGGGACGAACACTGAAGCTTTCTTT

v_gene: TRBV7-7
len: 14
d_gene: .
abundance: .
j_gene: TRBJ2-2
CDR3aa: CASSSRLTIGELFF
CDR3nt: TGTGCTAGCAGCTCCCGATTGACGATCGGGGAGCTGTTTTTT

v_gene: TRBV28
len: 17
d_gene: .
abundance: .
j_gene: TRBJ1-2
CDR3aa: CASSSLTGTPYNYGYTF
CDR3nt: TGTGCCAGCAGTTCACTGACTGGGACACCCTATAACTATGGCTACACCTTC

v_gene: TRBV2
len: 14
d_gene: .
abundance: .
j_gene: TRBJ1-3
CDR3aa: CASRPRGAGNTIYF
CDR3nt: TGTGCCAGCCGACCTAGGGGAGCTGGAAACACCATATATTTT

v_gene: TRBV19
len: 16
d_gene: .
abundance: .
j_gene: TRBJ2-1
CDR3aa: CASSSISISSYNEQFF
CDR3nt: TGTGCCAGTAGCTCAATTTCCATCAGCTCCTACAATGAGCAGTTCTTC

v_gene: TRBV5-1
len: 16
d_gene: .
abundance: .
j_gene: TRBJ1-1
CDR3aa: CASSLGRQGRNTEAFF
CDR3nt: TGCGCCAGCAGCTTAGGTAGGCAGGGAAGGAACACTGAAGCTTTCTTT

v_gene: TRBV24-1
len: 14
d_gene: .
abundance: .
j_gene: TRBJ1-5
CDR3aa: CATSDRTYNQPQHF
CDR3nt: TGTGCCACCAGTGACCGGACATATAATCAGCCCCAGCATTTT

v_gene: TRBV7-6
len: 14
d_gene: .
abundance: .
j_gene: TRBJ1-3
CDR3aa: CASSLSTELAPYIF
CDR3nt: .

v_gene: TRBV19
len: 15
d_gene: .
abundance: .
j_gene: TRBJ1-5
CDR3aa: CASSIETGRGQPQHF
CDR3nt: TGTGCCAGTAGTATAGAAACGGGGAGGGGTCAGCCCCAGCATTTT

v_gene: TRBV18
len: 16
d_gene: .
abundance: .
j_gene: TRBJ1-1
CDR3aa: CASSPSLERMNTEAFF
CDR3nt: TGTGCCAGCTCACCCTCCTTAGAGCGCATGAACACTGAAGCTTTCTTT

v_gene: TRBV3-1/TRBV3-2
len: 16
d_gene: .
abundance: once
j_gene: TRBJ2-6
CDR3aa: CASSQDGAGGANVLTF
CDR3nt: TGTGCCAGCAGCCAAGATGGTGCAGGCGGGGCCAACGTCCTGACTTTC

v_gene: TRBV24-1
len: 11
d_gene: .
abundance: .
j_gene: TRBJ2-3
CDR3aa: CATSVGDTQYF
CDR3nt: TGTGCCACCAGTGTTGGGGATACGCAGTATTTT

v_gene: TRBV30
len: 13
d_gene: .
abundance: .
j_gene: TRBJ1-1
CDR3aa: CAWSVDWNTEAFF
CDR3nt: TGTGCCTGGAGTGTTGACTGGAACACTGAAGCTTTCTTT

v_gene: TRBV9
len: 15
d_gene: .
abundance: .
j_gene: TRBJ2-7
CDR3aa: CASTPGSGPTYEQYF
CDR3nt: TGTGCCAGCACCCCGGGGAGCGGGCCGACCTACGAGCAGTACTTC

v_gene: TRBV5-1
len: 15
d_gene: .
abundance: .
j_gene: TRBJ2-7
CDR3aa: CATSPGPWGSYEQYF
CDR3nt: TGCGCCACTTCACCCGGGCCATGGGGCTCCTACGAGCAGTACTTC

v_gene: TRBV11-2
len: 13
d_gene: .
abundance: .
j_gene: TRBJ2-3
CDR3aa: CASSSQLADTQYF
CDR3nt: TGTGCCAGCAGCTCTCAACTAGCAGATACGCAGTATTTT

v_gene: TRBV12-3/TRBV12-4
len: 13
d_gene: .
abundance: .
j_gene: TRBJ2-5
CDR3aa: CASNPGSLETQYF
CDR3nt: TGTGCCAGCAATCCGGGGAGTTTGGAGACCCAGTACTTC

v_gene: TRBV9
len: 12
d_gene: .
abundance: .
j_gene: TRBJ1-2
CDR3aa: CASSTGKYGYTF
CDR3nt: TGTGCCAGCAGTACAGGGAAGTATGGCTACACCTTC

v_gene: TRBV27
len: 16
d_gene: TRBD1
abundance: .
j_gene: TRBJ1-1
CDR3aa: CASSWGAGQKYTEAFF
CDR3nt: TGTGCCAGCAGTTGGGGCGCGGGACAGAAGTACACTGAAGCTTTCTTT

v_gene: TRBV19
len: 15
d_gene: .
abundance: .
j_gene: TRBJ1-1
CDR3aa: CASSWRGEMNTEAFF
CDR3nt: TGTGCCAGTAGTTGGCGTGGGGAGATGAACACTGAAGCTTTCTTT

v_gene: TRBV15
len: 14
d_gene: .
abundance: .
j_gene: TRBJ1-2
CDR3aa: CATSITSGNYGYTF
CDR3nt: TGTGCCACCAGCATTACCAGCGGAAACTATGGCTACACCTTC

v_gene: TRBV5-6
len: 15
d_gene: TRBD1
abundance: .
j_gene: TRBJ2-3
CDR3aa: CASCLGQGGADTQYF
CDR3nt: TGTGCCTCATGCTTAGGACAGGGTGGGGCAGATACGCAGTATTTT

v_gene: TRBV7-9
len: 19
d_gene: TRBD1
abundance: .
j_gene: TRBJ1-4
CDR3aa: CASSSQTRDRGRVREKLFF
CDR3nt: TGTGCCAGCAGCTCTCAGACCCGGGACAGGGGGAGAGTTCGGGAAAAACTGTTTTTT

v_gene: TRBV5-1
len: 15
d_gene: .
abundance: .
j_gene: TRBJ2-3
CDR3aa: CASSLAPGSTDTQYF
CDR3nt: TGCGCCAGCAGCTTGGCCCCGGGGAGCACAGATACGCAGTATTTT

v_gene: TRBV29-1
len: 12
d_gene: .
abundance: .
j_gene: TRBJ2-7
CDR3aa: CSVYSVGYEQYF
CDR3nt: TGCAGCGTCTACAGTGTAGGGTACGAGCAGTACTTC

v_gene: TRBV6-5
len: 13
d_gene: .
abundance: .
j_gene: TRBJ1-1
CDR3aa: CASSYSPEGEAFF
CDR3nt: TGTGCCAGCAGTTACTCGCCCGAGGGTGAAGCTTTCTTT

v_gene: TRBV9
len: 15
d_gene: .
abundance: .
j_gene: TRBJ2-6
CDR3aa: CASSVGGSGANVLTF
CDR3nt: TGTGCCAGCAGCGTAGGGGGATCTGGGGCCAACGTCCTGACTTTC

v_gene: TRBV19
len: 13
d_gene: .
abundance: .
j_gene: TRBJ1-1
CDR3aa: CASSLTQNTEAFF
CDR3nt: TGTGCCAGTAGCCTGACACAGAACACTGAAGCTTTCTTT

v_gene: TRBV10-1
len: 13
d_gene: .
abundance: .
j_gene: TRBJ2-1
CDR3aa: CASSGDSSNEQFF
CDR3nt: TGCGCCAGCAGTGGGGATTCTAGCAATGAGCAGTTCTTC

v_gene: TRBV12-3/TRBV12-4
len: 11
d_gene: .
abundance: .
j_gene: TRBJ1-3
CDR3aa: CASSSGNTIYF
CDR3nt: TGTGCCAGCAGCTCCGGAAACACCATATATTTT

v_gene: TRBV6-6
len: 14
d_gene: .
abundance: .
j_gene: TRBJ1-1
CDR3aa: CAASQGGLNTEAFF
CDR3nt: TGTGCCGCCTCTCAGGGCGGATTGAACACTGAAGCTTTCTTT

v_gene: TRBV7-2
len: 13
d_gene: .
abundance: once
j_gene: TRBJ2-7
CDR3aa: CASSQDSTGEQYF
CDR3nt: TGTGCCAGCAGCCAGGACTCCACGGGCGAGCAGTACTTC

v_gene: TRBV11-2
len: 20
d_gene: TRBD1
abundance: .
j_gene: TRBJ1-1
CDR3aa: CASSLDSWGQGRWKSTEAFF
CDR3nt: TGTGCCAGCAGCTTAGACAGTTGGGGACAGGGTCGGTGGAAGAGCACTGAAGCTTTCTTT

v_gene: TRBV5-6
len: 15
d_gene: .
abundance: .
j_gene: TRBJ2-1
CDR3aa: CASGLDGQPYNEQFF
CDR3nt: TGTGCCAGCGGACTGGACGGTCAACCTTACAATGAGCAGTTCTTC

v_gene: TRBV5-8
len: 15
d_gene: .
abundance: .
j_gene: TRBJ2-3
CDR3aa: CASSDEGQGLDTQYF
CDR3nt: TGTGCCAGCAGCGACGAAGGGCAGGGGCTAGATACGCAGTATTTT

v_gene: TRBV9
len: 14
d_gene: .
abundance: .
j_gene: TRBJ1-2
CDR3aa: CASSVVGTTGGYTF
CDR3nt: TGTGCCAGCAGCGTAGTGGGCACCACGGGTGGCTACACCTTC

v_gene: TRBV5-4
len: 15
d_gene: .
abundance: .
j_gene: TRBJ1-6
CDR3aa: CASSLSQGNNSPLHF
CDR3nt: TGTGCCAGCAGCTTGTCACAGGGCAATAATTCACCCCTCCACTTT

v_gene: TRBV27
len: 14
d_gene: .
abundance: .
j_gene: TRBJ2-7
CDR3aa: CASSLNGAAYEQYF
CDR3nt: TGTGCCAGCAGTTTAAATGGTGCGGCCTACGAGCAGTACTTC

v_gene: TRBV6-5
len: 14
d_gene: .
abundance: .
j_gene: TRBJ1-2
CDR3aa: CASSYLAGAQGYTF
CDR3nt: TGTGCCAGCAGTTACCTAGCGGGGGCGCAGGGCTACACCTTC

v_gene: TRBV18
len: 13
d_gene: .
abundance: .
j_gene: TRBJ1-1
CDR3aa: CASSSQSNTEAFF
CDR3nt: TGTGCCAGCTCATCACAGTCGAACACTGAAGCTTTCTTT

v_gene: TRBV15
len: 15
d_gene: .
abundance: .
j_gene: TRBJ1-6
CDR3aa: CATSRGGGSNSPLHF
CDR3nt: TGTGCCACCAGCAGAGGTGGGGGGAGTAACTCACCCCTCCACTTT

v_gene: TRBV6-5
len: 13
d_gene: .
abundance: .
j_gene: TRBJ2-3
CDR3aa: CASRLGGTDTQYF
CDR3nt: TGTGCCAGCAGATTAGGGGGCACAGATACGCAGTATTTT